This passage covers 13 T cell receptor beta chains from one sample sequenced in a study of T-cell memory formation after mild COVID-19. TCRdb called the 5' RACE reads again in MiXCR, with one record for every CDR3 protein. The profile shows about 470,000 distinct CDR3 sequences, about 23% of them singletons. Specimen: PBMCs or a T cell subset sorted from them (not recorded which). The receptor set was obtained from an adult woman who had mild COVID-19 (a few samples of this study predate the infection). Cell type and time point are not known.

This clonotype has just a few counts. V usage is TRBV4-1 and J usage is TRBJ2-7; 10 bases line up with TRBD1. Germline lookup yields CDR1 MGHRA and CDR2 YSYEKL. V lost 6 bases to trimming and J lost 4 bases; unmatched junction nucleotides: 9. CDR3 length equals 15 residues. The chain's CDR3 is CASSTGTGARYEQYF. The CDR3 DNA follows: TGCGCCAGCAGTACCGGGACAGGGGCTAGATACGAGCAGTACTTC.

This clonotype was detected ten times or more. The rearrangement links TRBV9 to TRBJ2-2, with TRBD2 matching over 11 bases. This CDR3 comprises 16 residues. V gave up 5 bases and J gave up 3 bases; unmatched junction bases: 6. Germline V gene lookup returns CDR1 SGDLS and CDR2 YYNGEE. Here the CDR3 reads CASRASGGSDTGELFF. The CDR3 bases are TGTGCCAGCAGGGCTAGCGGGGGGTCTGACACCGGGGAGCTGTTTTTT.

V and J are TRBV10-3 and TRBJ1-1; TRBD1 matches 8 bases. The CDR3 runs to 15 residues. V dropped 10 bases and J dropped 0; count of bases not matched to a gene: 10. Germline V gives CDR1 ENHRY, CDR2 SYGVKD. CDR3 sequence: CATSGTGTMNTEAFF. CDR3 in DNA: TGTGCCACCTCCGGGACAGGCACCATGAACACTGAAGCTTTCTTT.

The CDR3 nucleotides are TGTGCCAGCAGTTCCTCCCTCCGGAGTTTAGGCACTGAAGCTTTCTTT. Translating it yields CASSSSLRSLGTEAFF. The V and J genes are TRBV6-5 and TRBJ1-1; D unclear. Deletions cut 4 bases from V and 4 bases from J, with 19 bases between. Germline V gene data show CDR1 as MNHEY and CDR2 as SVGAGI. The CDR3 consists of 16 residues.

V and J are TRBV25-1 and TRBJ2-7, with TRBD1 as a possible D gene (6 bases). In germline, CDR1 is MGHDK, CDR2 SYGVNS. Trimming stripped 6 bases from V and 4 bases from J, with 19 bases between. The CDR3 extends over 15 amino acids. This chain's CDR3 is CASSPSGAGRYEQYF. DNA for the CDR3: TGTGCCAGCAGCCCTTCAGGGGCAGGGCGATACGAGCAGTACTTC.

This clonotype was observed once. This chain connects TRBV11-2 to TRBJ1-1, with 12 bases aligning to TRBD1. V shed 6 bases, J shed 6 bases, and the junction held 8 bases outside the gene matches. The CDR3 runs to 15 residues. Germline CDR1 is SGHAT and CDR2 is FQNNGV. The CDR3 DNA reads TGTGCCAGCAGGTCGACCCGGGACAGGGGGCCTGAAGCTTTCTTT. Translated: CASRSTRDRGPEAFF.

This clonotype was detected many times. The chain carries TRBV5-1 and TRBJ2-5, with 8 bases fitting TRBD2. The J segment lost 2 bases and the V segment lost 0 bases, leaving 3 bases of the junction unmatched. The length of the CDR3 is 15 residues. The V gene's germline CDR1 is SGHRS and CDR2 YFSETQ. In DNA form, the CDR3 reads TGCGCCAGCAGCTTGGCAGCGGGGGTACAAGAGACCCAGTACTTC. Protein: CASSLAAGVQETQYF.

The V call is TRBV5-1, the J call TRBJ1-5; perhaps TRBD1 as D (5 bases). This CDR3 is 15 amino acids long. Germline loops: CDR1 SGHRS, CDR2 YFSETQ. Trimming removed 4 bases from V and 4 bases from J, with 15 bases in between. The CDR3 loop reads CASSVGHPNNQPQHF. For the CDR3, the DNA is TGCGCCAGCAGCGTTGGACACCCCAATAATCAGCCCCAGCATTTT.

In this sample, this clonotype turned up a few times. In DNA form, the CDR3 reads TGTGCCATCAGTGAGCCCGGGGCCCCTGAGACCCAGTACTTC. Residues: CAISEPGAPETQYF. The rearrangement uses TRBV10-3 and TRBJ2-5, with D perhaps given as TRBD1 or TRBD2 (5 bases each). The V end lost 2 bases, the J end lost 5 bases, and 12 bases lay between the germline ends. The CDR3 is 14 amino acids. The germline V gene has CDR1 ENHRY and CDR2 SYGVKD.

The chain uses TRBV29-1 and TRBJ2-1; D might be TRBD1 or TRBD2, each matching 5 bases. Germline-derived CDR1 and CDR2 are SQVTM and ANQGSEA. The CDR3 loop spans 15 amino acids. V was clipped by 4 bases and J by 4 bases, with 17 bases between them. The CDR3 here is CSVVWDAGPYNEQFF. CDR3 DNA: TGCAGCGTTGTATGGGACGCAGGCCCTTACAATGAGCAGTTCTTC.

The V gene is TRBV4-1, the J gene TRBJ2-1, with TRBD1 matching 8 bases. The CDR3 extends over 17 amino acids. V lost 1 base and J lost 4; bases outside the gene matches: 9. CDR1 is MGHRA and CDR2 is YSYEKL in the germline V gene. CDR3 sequence (DNA): TGCGCCAGCAGCCAAGTCTTAGGCAGGGGGCAGTACAATGAGCAGTTCTTC. Residues: CASSQVLGRGQYNEQFF.

This clonotype turned up a few times. This chain connects TRBV5-1 to TRBJ2-3, with 15 bases identical to TRBD2. This CDR3 comprises 18 residues. In germline, CDR1 is SGHRS, CDR2 YFSETQ. The ends lost 5 bases at V and 0 bases at J; junction bases unmatched: 7. The CDR3 here is CASRWTSGGVTSTDTQYF. The CDR3, as DNA: TGCGCCAGCAGATGGACTAGCGGGGGGGTAACTAGCACAGATACGCAGTATTTT.

This chain connects TRBV5-1 to TRBJ1-1, with D hard to call. Germline V gene sequence: CDR1 SGHRS, CDR2 YFSETQ. V lost 1 base to trimming and J lost 8 bases, with 9 bases between them. This CDR3 is 12 amino acids long. This CDR3 is CASSLPALEAFF. In DNA, the CDR3 is TGCGCCAGCAGCTTGCCGGCGTTAGAAGCTTTCTTT.